This T cell receptor (beta chain) appears in the sequencing data of a study of regulatory T cells in long-lasting Graves disease. Whole-study context: Positivity for TSH receptor antibodies plus over 5 years of antithyroid drugs meant persistent Graves' disease. Regarding the study as a whole: The study found persistent patients shared more public clonotypes (around 2,500) than new patients (over 900). Favored usage of TRBV28, TRBJ1-2 and TRBJ2-5 was recorded in persistent disease.

As concerns this clonotype: Its specificity is unknown.

The CDR3 extends over 15 amino acids. Trimming took 6 bases from V and 8 from J; bases not matched to a gene: 10. Library construction for TCR beta used iRepertoire HTBI primers and Arm-PCR of CDR3 regions. TCRdb independently ran MiXCR on the multiplex PCR reads; one entry per CDR3 protein. Of about 660,000 distinct CDR3 sequences listed, about 32% are singletons. Indicated time point: persistent/refractory GD, antithyroid drugs over 5 years with positive TRAb. Preparation of the TCR library used RNA extracted from PBMCs. Recruitment took place at an endocrinology department in Xi'an, China. The chain uses TRBV12-3 or TRBV12-4 and TRBJ1-6; 7 bases align to TRBD1. The source material was peripheral blood mononuclear cells (PBMCs), sampled when the disease was refractory, from a patient treated with antithyroid drugs. The source of this sequence is a female donor with Graves disease. The CDR3: CASSPGGNRDSPLHF. In DNA form, the CDR3 reads TGTGCCAGCAGCCCAGGGGGAAACAGGGATTCACCCCTCCACTTT.